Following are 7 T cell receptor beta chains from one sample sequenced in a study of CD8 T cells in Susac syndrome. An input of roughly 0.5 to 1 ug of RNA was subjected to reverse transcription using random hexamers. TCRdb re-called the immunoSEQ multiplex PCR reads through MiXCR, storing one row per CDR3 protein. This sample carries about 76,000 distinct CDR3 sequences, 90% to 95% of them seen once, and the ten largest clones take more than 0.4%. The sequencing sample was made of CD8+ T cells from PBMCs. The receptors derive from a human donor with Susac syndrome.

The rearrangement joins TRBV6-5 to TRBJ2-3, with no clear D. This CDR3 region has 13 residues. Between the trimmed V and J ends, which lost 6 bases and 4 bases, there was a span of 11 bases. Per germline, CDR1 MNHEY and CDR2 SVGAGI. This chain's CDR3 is CASRLGFADTQYF. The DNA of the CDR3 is TGTGCCAGCAGACTGGGATTCGCAGATACGCAGTATTTT.

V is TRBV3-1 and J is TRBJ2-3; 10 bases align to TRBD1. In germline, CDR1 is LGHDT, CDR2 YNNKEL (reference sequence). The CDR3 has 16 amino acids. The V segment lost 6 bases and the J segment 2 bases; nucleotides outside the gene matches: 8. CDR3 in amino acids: CASSRGDRGFTDTQYF. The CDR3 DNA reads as TGTGCCAGCAGTCGGGGGGACAGGGGATTCACAGATACGCAGTATTTT.

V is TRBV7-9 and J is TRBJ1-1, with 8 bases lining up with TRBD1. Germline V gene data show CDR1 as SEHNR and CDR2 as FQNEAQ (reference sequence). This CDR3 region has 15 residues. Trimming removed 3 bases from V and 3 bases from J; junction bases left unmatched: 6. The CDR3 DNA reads TGTGCCAGCAGCTTTGGACAGGGCCGGGACACTGAAGCTTTCTTT. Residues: CASSFGQGRDTEAFF.

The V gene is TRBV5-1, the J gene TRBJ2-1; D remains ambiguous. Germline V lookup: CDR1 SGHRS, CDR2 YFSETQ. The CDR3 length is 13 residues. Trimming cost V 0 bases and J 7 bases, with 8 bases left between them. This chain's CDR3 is CASSLALGNEQFF. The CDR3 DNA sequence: TGCGCCAGCAGCTTGGCCCTTGGGAATGAGCAGTTCTTC.

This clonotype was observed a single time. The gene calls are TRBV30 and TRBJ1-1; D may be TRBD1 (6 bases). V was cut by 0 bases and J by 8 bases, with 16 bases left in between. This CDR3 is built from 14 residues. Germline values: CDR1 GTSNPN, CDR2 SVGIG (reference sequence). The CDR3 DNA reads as TGTGCCTGGAGTGTACTTCACGAGCAGGGGGAAGCTTTCTTT. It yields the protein CAWSVLHEQGEAFF.

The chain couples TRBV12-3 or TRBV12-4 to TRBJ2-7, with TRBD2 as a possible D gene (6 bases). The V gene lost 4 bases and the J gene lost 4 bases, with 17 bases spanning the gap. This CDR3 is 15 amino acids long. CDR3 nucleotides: TGTGCCAGCAGTTCCCGTCGGGGGAGGATTTACGAGCAGTACTTC. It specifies CASSSRRGRIYEQYF.

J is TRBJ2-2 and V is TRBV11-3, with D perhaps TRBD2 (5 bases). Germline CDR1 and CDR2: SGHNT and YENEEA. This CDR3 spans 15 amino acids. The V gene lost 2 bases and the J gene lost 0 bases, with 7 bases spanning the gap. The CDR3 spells CASSLTRANTGELFF. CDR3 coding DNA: TGTGCCAGCAGCTTAACGCGGGCGAACACCGGGGAGCTGTTTTTT.